This T cell receptor beta chain derives from a study of T cells in Graves' hyperthyroidism and ophthalmopathy. From RNA transcripts, TCR beta CDR3 regions were amplified. A set of HTBI primers served as the primers for a first-round RT-PCR of the TCR CDR3. In TCRdb, the multiplex PCR reads were re-called with MiXCR into one record per CDR3 protein. The table records about 640,000 distinct CDR3 sequences, 20% of them present only once. Patients with uncontrolled infections, other autoimmune diseases, pregnancy or lactation were excluded. Fresh 10 ml peripheral blood yielded PBMCs. V gave up 0 bases and J gave up 4 bases; unmatched junction bases: 2. The CDR3 has 16 residues. Germline V lookup: CDR1 MNHEY, CDR2 SVGEGT.

This sequence originates from a young man with Graves' ophthalmopathy. V gene TRBV6-2 or TRBV6-3 combines with J gene TRBJ2-5, with TRBD2 matching over 13 bases. The sample comprised blood. CDR3 residues: CASSYSRLAGGETQYF. CDR3 nucleotides: TGTGCCAGCAGTTACTCGAGACTAGCGGGAGGAGAGACCCAGTACTTC.